This TCR beta chain originates from a study of OX40 agonist ivuxolimab in advanced cancers. Study details: Dose-escalation patients had hepatocellular carcinoma, melanoma, renal cell or head and neck cancer. Partial responses were achieved by three patients: one hepatocellular carcinoma, two cutaneous melanoma.

V lost 5 bases and J lost 2; bases outside the gene matches: 0. Germline V lookup: CDR1 MDHEN, CDR2 SYDVKM. The CDR3 contains 14 residues. Generated by immunoSEQ multiplex PCR, the TCRdb table keeps only in-frame clones and is missing some. The data show 60,000 to 75,000 clones, with about 89% seen just once and 14% to 15% held by the top ten. V usage is TRBV28 and J usage is TRBJ2-7, with 13 bases matching TRBD2. The specimen comprised CD4+ or CD8+ T cells sorted from blood, sampled in a trial of the OX40 agonist ivuxolimab. The TCR sequence derives from an adult with an advanced solid tumor such as melanoma, head and neck, liver or kidney cancer. As DNA, the CDR3 is TGTGCCAGCAGTACTAGCGGGAGGGCCTACGAGCAGTACTTC. Its protein product is CASSTSGRAYEQYF.